This TCR beta chain was identified during a study of multiple sclerosis patients with progressive multifocal leukoencephalopathy. The time point denotes: before natalizumab initiation. Trimming removed 9 bases at V and 0 bases at J, with 9 bases between. The germline V gene encodes CDR1 MNHEY and CDR2 SVGAGI. CDR3 length equals 14 residues. The data were produced by immunoSEQ multiplex PCR, yet TCRdb's version contains in-frame clones alone and is incomplete. The sample contains 25,000 to 35,000 clones, around nine tenths of which appear only once. The origin of this receptor is a human donor with multiple sclerosis. The sequencing input was PBMCs. The chain couples TRBV6-5 to TRBJ2-6; the D is unclear. The DNA for the CDR3 is TGTGCCAGTTCTAAGGGCTCTGGGGCCAACGTCCTGACTTTC. Encoded protein: CASSKGSGANVLTF.